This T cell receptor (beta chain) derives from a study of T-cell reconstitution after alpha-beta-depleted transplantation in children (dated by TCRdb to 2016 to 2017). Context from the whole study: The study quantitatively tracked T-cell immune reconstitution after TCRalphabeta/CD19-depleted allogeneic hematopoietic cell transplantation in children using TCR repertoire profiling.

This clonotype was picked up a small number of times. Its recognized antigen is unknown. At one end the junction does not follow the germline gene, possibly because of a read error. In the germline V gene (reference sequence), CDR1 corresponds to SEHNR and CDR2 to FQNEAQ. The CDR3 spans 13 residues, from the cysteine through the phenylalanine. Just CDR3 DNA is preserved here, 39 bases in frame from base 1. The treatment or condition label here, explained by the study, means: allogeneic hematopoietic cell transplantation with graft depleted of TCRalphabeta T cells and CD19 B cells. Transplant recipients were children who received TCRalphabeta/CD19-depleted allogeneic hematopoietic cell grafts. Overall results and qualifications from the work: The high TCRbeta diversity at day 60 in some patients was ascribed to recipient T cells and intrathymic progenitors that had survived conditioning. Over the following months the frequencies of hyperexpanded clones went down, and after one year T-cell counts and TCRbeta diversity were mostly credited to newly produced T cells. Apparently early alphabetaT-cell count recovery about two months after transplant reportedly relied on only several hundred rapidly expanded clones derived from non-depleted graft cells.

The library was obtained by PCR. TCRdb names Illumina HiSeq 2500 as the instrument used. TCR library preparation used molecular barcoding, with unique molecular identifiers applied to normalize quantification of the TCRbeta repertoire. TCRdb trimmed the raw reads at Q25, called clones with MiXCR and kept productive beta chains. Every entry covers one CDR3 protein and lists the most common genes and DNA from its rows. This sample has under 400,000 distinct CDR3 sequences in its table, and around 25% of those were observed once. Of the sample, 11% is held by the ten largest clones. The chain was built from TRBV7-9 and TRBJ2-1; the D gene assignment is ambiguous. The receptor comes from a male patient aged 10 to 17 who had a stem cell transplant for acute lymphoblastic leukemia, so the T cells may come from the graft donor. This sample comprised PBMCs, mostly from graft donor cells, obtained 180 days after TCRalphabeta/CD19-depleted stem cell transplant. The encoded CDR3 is CASSLYSNNEQFF. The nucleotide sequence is TGTGCCAGCAGCTTATACTCCAACAATGAGCAGTTCTTC.